There are a few counts of the clone carrying this TCR beta chain. Its antigen is undetermined. Germline assignment: CDR1 SGHAT and CDR2 FQNNGV. The V gene lost 4 bases and the J gene lost 5 bases, with 8 bases spanning the gap. The CDR3 extends over 12 amino acids. This record belongs to a study of response to subunit inactivated influenza vaccine. One entry per CDR3 protein, called by TCRdb with MiXCR from the RT-PCR reads. The repertoire holds over 750,000 distinct CDR3 sequences, with less than 25% as singletons. Regarding the study as a whole: Every seasonal influenza vaccination brings in few new T cells, the authors suggested.

The receptor was derived from a man over 45 who received an inactivated influenza vaccine. The rearrangement links TRBV11-2 to TRBJ1-2; D unclear. Here the sequenced sample was PBMCs from blood, taken less than 6 days after vaccination. The CDR3 DNA follows: TGTGCCAGCAGCTCAACGGAGTATGGCTACACCTTC. This gives the protein CASSSTEYGYTF.